The sequence of this TCR beta chain was determined in a study of naive and memory T cell subsets. General study points: Especially in CD8 cells, naive repertoires contained a few larger clonotypes, possibly CD45RA-re-expressing memory cells. Activation and differentiation may alter RNA-based TCR counts. Clonotypes here are unpaired alpha or beta chain sequences.

The beta constant-region primer was an equimolar mix of two oligonucleotides covering TRBC1 and TRBC2. Nested alpha and beta constant-region primers with the SP2 primer drove four PCR rounds on ligated cDNA. An oligonucleotide with the SP2 primer and a 12-nucleotide UMI was ligated to the cDNA 3' end. TCRdb recomputed calls from the UMI-ligation and nested PCR reads with MiXCR, one row per CDR3 protein. The sample has roughly 97,000 distinct CDR3 sequences, roughly 15% seen once. This clonotype was counted at least ten times. Antigen unknown. This CDR3 spans 15 amino acids. With 2 bases clipped from V and 6 bases from J, the junction kept 6 bases outside the gene matches. Germline loops: CDR1 MNHEY, CDR2 SMNVEV (reference sequence). From the second PCR step, alpha and beta chains were amplified apart.

The receptor comes from a human donor in good health. Sequenced: naive CD8+ T cells from blood. V and J are TRBV27 and TRBJ2-1, with 8 bases that match TRBD2. CDR3 residues: CASSLGREATNEQFF. DNA for the CDR3: TGTGCCAGCAGTTTAGGGCGGGAGGCAACCAATGAGCAGTTCTTC.